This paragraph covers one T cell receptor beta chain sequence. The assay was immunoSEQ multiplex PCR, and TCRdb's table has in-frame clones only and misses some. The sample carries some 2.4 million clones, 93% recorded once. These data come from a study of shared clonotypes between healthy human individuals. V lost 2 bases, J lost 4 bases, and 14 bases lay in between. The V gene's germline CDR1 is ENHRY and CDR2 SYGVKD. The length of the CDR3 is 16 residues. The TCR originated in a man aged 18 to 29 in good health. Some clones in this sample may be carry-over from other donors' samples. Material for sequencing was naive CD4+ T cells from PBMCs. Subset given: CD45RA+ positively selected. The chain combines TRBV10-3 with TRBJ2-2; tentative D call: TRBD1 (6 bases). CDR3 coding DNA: TGTGCCATCAGTGAGAACAGACAGGCGCTCACCGGGGAGCTGTTTTTT. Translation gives CAISENRQALTGELFF.